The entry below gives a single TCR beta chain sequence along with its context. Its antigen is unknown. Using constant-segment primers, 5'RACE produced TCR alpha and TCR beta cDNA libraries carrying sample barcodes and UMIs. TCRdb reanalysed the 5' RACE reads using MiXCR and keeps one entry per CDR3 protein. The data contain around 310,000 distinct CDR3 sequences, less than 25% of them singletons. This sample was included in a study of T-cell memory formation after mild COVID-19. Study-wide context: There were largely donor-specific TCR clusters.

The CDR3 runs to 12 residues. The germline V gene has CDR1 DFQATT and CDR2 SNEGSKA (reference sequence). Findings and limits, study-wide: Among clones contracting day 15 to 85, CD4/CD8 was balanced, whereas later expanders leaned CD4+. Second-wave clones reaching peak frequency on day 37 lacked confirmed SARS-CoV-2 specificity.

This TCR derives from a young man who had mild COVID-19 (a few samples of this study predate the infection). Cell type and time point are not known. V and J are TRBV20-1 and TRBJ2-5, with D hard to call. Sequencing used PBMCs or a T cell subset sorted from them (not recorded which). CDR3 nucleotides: TGCACCGCTAGGTTCGACACAGAGACCCAGTACTTC. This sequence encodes CTARFDTETQYF.